This T cell receptor (beta chain) is from a study of early T cells in non-severe SARS-CoV-2 infection. This clonotype was counted a few times. The CDR3 has 16 residues. The germline CDR1 and CDR2 sequences are MDHEN and SYDVKM. V was shortened by 4 bases and J by 0 bases, with 13 bases between the two germline ends. TCRdb re-called the 5' RACE reads through MiXCR, storing one row per CDR3 protein. The repertoire holds some 64,000 distinct CDR3 sequences, roughly 10% seen once, with about 16% in the top ten. The sequence derives from an adult who was a healthcare worker with PCR-confirmed SARS-CoV-2 infection or an uninfected control (not recorded which). The material was whole blood, obtained at baseline. The genes are TRBV28 and TRBJ2-1, with D tentatively TRBD1 (5 bases). DNA for the CDR3: TGTGCCAGCAGTTCCTTGACAGCCCGCTCCTACAATGAGCAGTTCTTC. Translating gives CASSSLTARSYNEQFF.